This record concerns one T cell receptor (beta chain) sequence. Its antigen is unidentified. Germline lookup yields CDR1 LGHNA and CDR2 YSLEER. The CDR3 is 14 amino acids. Trimming shortened V by 0 bases and J by 4 bases, and 7 bases separated the two germline ends. This specimen comes from a study of CD8 T cells in Susac syndrome. Findings and limits, study-wide: Susac syndrome CD4+ T cell repertoires showed no clonal expansion.

Random hexamers served to reverse transcribe roughly 0.5 to 1 ug RNA. One entry per CDR3 protein, called by TCRdb with MiXCR from the immunoSEQ multiplex PCR reads. The sample contains over 120,000 distinct CDR3 sequences, more than 85% of which appear only once. V gene TRBV4-3 combines with J gene TRBJ2-1, with D uncertain. Input material: CD4+ T cells from PBMCs. The source of this sequence is a human donor with Susac syndrome. The CDR3 sequence is CASSQDPEYNEQFF. For the CDR3, the DNA is TGCGCCAGCAGCCAAGACCCAGAGTACAATGAGCAGTTCTTC.